The rows below give T cell receptor beta chains drawn from one sample of a study of cytomegalovirus exposure and HLA in healthy donors. This table comes from immunoSEQ multiplex PCR, and its TCRdb copy is limited to in-frame clones, with some not included. The table has roughly 180,000 clones, about 80% seen once; the top ten hold approximately 3.7%. Sequenced sample: PBMCs. All receptors come from a woman aged 55-70 years in good health and CMV-seropositive. Both conserved end residues are part of each CDR3. D genes are given only for firm matches. Not all rows give a size; the values are once, few, many and, for expanded clones, a class.

v_call,d_call,j_call,clone_size,cdr3_nt,cdr3_aa
TRBV11-2,.,TRBJ1-1,few,TGTGCCAGCAGCTTAGGGCCCCCTGCGGGGGACACTGAAGCTTTCTTT,CASSLGPPAGDTEAFF
TRBV5-1,TRBD2,TRBJ2-3,.,TGCGCCAGCAGCTTGGTGGTAGCGGGGGGGCCCGATACGCAGTATTTT,CASSLVVAGGPDTQYF
TRBV6-6,TRBD1,TRBJ2-7,.,TGTGCCAGCAGTCAACAGGGGCCCTACGAGCAGTACTTC,CASSQQGPYEQYF
TRBV29-1,TRBD1,TRBJ1-1,.,TGCAGCGGCTGGGACAGGCGCACTGAAGCTTTCTTT,CSGWDRRTEAFF
TRBV29-1,.,TRBJ1-2,once,TGCAGCGTTCTGGGGGCGCTTGGCTACACCTTC,CSVLGALGYTF
TRBV5-5,.,TRBJ1-5,.,TGTGCCAGCAGCTTGGGAGGGCCGGGGGGAGAGCCCCAGCATTTT,CASSLGGPGGEPQHF
TRBV6-1,.,TRBJ1-5,.,TGTGCCAGCAGTAGGATCGGACAGCGCAATCAGCCCCAGCATTTT,CASSRIGQRNQPQHF
TRBV7-9,.,TRBJ1-1,.,TGTGCCAGCAGCTTAGCATCTAAGAACACTGAAGCTTTCTTT,CASSLASKNTEAFF
TRBV5-4,TRBD2,TRBJ2-3,.,TGTGCCAGCAGCCGGCGGAATAGCGGGAGGGGGGCAGATACGCAGTATTTT,CASSRRNSGRGADTQYF
TRBV9,TRBD2,TRBJ2-1,.,TGTGCCAGCAGCCCTCGACTAGCAGAATACAATGAGCAGTTCTTC,CASSPRLAEYNEQFF
TRBV28,.,TRBJ1-2,.,TGTGCCAGCACCCCAGGGTTCAACTATGGCTACACCTTC,CASTPGFNYGYTF
TRBV7-3,.,TRBJ1-2,.,TGTGCCAGCAGCTTAAATTCCGGGGGGGAGGATGGCTACACCTTC,CASSLNSGGEDGYTF
TRBV7-7,TRBD2,TRBJ2-5,.,TGTGCCAGCAGCTTAAATAGCGGGGGGGCCGGGGAGACCCAGTACTTC,CASSLNSGGAGETQYF
TRBV7-9,.,TRBJ1-1,once,TGTGCCAGCAGCTTTGCGGTGAACACTGAAGCTTTCTTT,CASSFAVNTEAFF
TRBV7-3,TRBD2,TRBJ2-7,.,TGTGCCAGCAGCTCCGGGACTAGCGGGGGGATAAACTCCTACGAGCAGTACTTC,CASSSGTSGGINSYEQYF
TRBV7-2,TRBD1,TRBJ2-7,.,TGTGCCAGCAGCCCCCAGGACAGGGGGTCTTACGAGCAGTACTTC,CASSPQDRGSYEQYF
TRBV11-2,TRBD1,TRBJ1-4,.,TGTGCCAGCAGCTTACGATGGGGGACAGGTCGTGAAAAACTGTTTTTT,CASSLRWGTGREKLFF
TRBV9,TRBD1,TRBJ1-4,.,TGTGCCAGCAGCGGGACACAGGGGGCGACTAATGAAAAACTGTTTTTT,CASSGTQGATNEKLFF
TRBV5-1,TRBD1,TRBJ1-5,.,TGCGCCAGCAGCCCTTCGACAGGGAGAGGGAATCAGCCCCAGCATTTT,CASSPSTGRGNQPQHF
TRBV30,.,TRBJ2-5,.,TGTGCCTGGAGAGCCCAGGGCTACTACCAAGAGACCCAGTACTTC,CAWRAQGYYQETQYF
TRBV18,.,TRBJ2-5,.,TGTGCCAGCTCACTAAACCTCGGGGGTACGAGGGAGACCCAGTACTTC,CASSLNLGGTRETQYF
TRBV18,TRBD1,TRBJ2-7,.,TGTGCCAGCTCACCAGGGACAGGGGACTCCTACGAGCAGTACTTC,CASSPGTGDSYEQYF
TRBV19,TRBD1,TRBJ1-1,few,TGTGCCAGTAGTATAGTATTCCAGGGGGACACTGAAGCTTTCTTT,CASSIVFQGDTEAFF
TRBV10-3,TRBD2,TRBJ2-1,.,TGTGCCGCGACCGGGACTAACAATGAGCAGTTCTTC,CAATGTNNEQFF
TRBV2,TRBD2,TRBJ2-5,.,TGTGCCAGCAGAGAAACTAGCGGGGGTGAGACCCAGTACTTC,CASRETSGGETQYF
TRBV7-6,.,TRBJ1-3,.,TGTGCCAGCAGCCCCCAGGCTGGAAACACCATATATTTT,CASSPQAGNTIYF
TRBV18,.,TRBJ2-5,.,TGTGCCAGCTCACCAAACTTACAAGAGACCCAGTACTTC,CASSPNLQETQYF
TRBV2,TRBD1,TRBJ1-3,.,TGTGCCACGAAACAGGGGTCGAGCTCTGGAAACACCATATATTTT,CATKQGSSSGNTIYF
TRBV28,TRBD1,TRBJ1-4,.,TGTGCCAGCAGTTCCCCGACAGGGTTAAATGAAAAACTGTTTTTT,CASSSPTGLNEKLFF
TRBV5-1,.,TRBJ2-7,.,TGCGCCAGCAGCCCGACCCGACAGGAGACATCCGGGGAGCAGTACTTC,CASSPTRQETSGEQYF
TRBV7-2,.,TRBJ2-1,.,TGTGCCAGCACCCATCTAGCTAGCTCCTACAATGAGCAGTTCTTC,CASTHLASSYNEQFF
TRBV7-3,TRBD2,TRBJ2-3,.,TGTGCCAGCAGCTTAGCGGGAGGGAGCACAGATACGCAGTATTTT,CASSLAGGSTDTQYF
TRBV9,TRBD2,TRBJ2-5,.,TGTGCCAGCAGCCCCCGGGGGGGGACTAGTTGGGTTACCCAGTACTTC,CASSPRGGTSWVTQYF
TRBV5-6,TRBD2,TRBJ2-7,.,TGTGCCAGCAGCCCAGGACTAGCGGGAGGGCCGGGAGCCGAGCAGTACTTC,CASSPGLAGGPGAEQYF
TRBV25-1,.,TRBJ2-5,few,TGTGCCAGCAGTGAATGGGGGGTCGGGGGCCAAGAGACCCAGTACTTC,CASSEWGVGGQETQYF
TRBV25-1,.,TRBJ2-5,.,TGTGCCAGCAGTGAATATGGAGGGCAGTCCAAGTACCAAGAGACCCAGTACTTC,CASSEYGGQSKYQETQYF
TRBV7-8,TRBD2,TRBJ2-1,.,TGTGCCAGCAGCTTTTCTAGCGGTAACAATGAGCAGTTCTTC,CASSFSSGNNEQFF
TRBV7-9,TRBD2,TRBJ2-7,.,TGTGCCAGCAGCTTAACGTCGGGGGGGCGGGACGAGCAGTACTTC,CASSLTSGGRDEQYF
TRBV9,.,TRBJ1-2,.,TGTGCCAGCAGCGTAGGAGAGGGACACATTAACTATGGCTACACCTTC,CASSVGEGHINYGYTF
TRBV19,TRBD1,TRBJ2-1,.,TGTGCCAGTAGTGCCGGACAGGGCAATGAGCAGTTCTTC,CASSAGQGNEQFF
TRBV19,TRBD2,TRBJ2-6,.,TGTGCCAGTAGTATACTAGCGGGAATATCTGGGGCCAACGTCCTGACTTTC,CASSILAGISGANVLTF
TRBV5-6,TRBD1,TRBJ2-7,.,TGTGCCAGCAGCCAGGGACAGACCTACGAGCAGTACTTC,CASSQGQTYEQYF
TRBV30,TRBD1,TRBJ1-2,.,TGTGCCTGGAGTGGGGACAGAAGCGGTGGTATTGGCTACACCTTC,CAWSGDRSGGIGYTF
TRBV19,.,TRBJ2-1,.,TGTGCCAGTAGTATTCAGCGGGTTAGTGAGCAGTTCTTC,CASSIQRVSEQFF
TRBV29-1,TRBD2,TRBJ2-1,.,TGCAGCGTTGAAGACCCCCCCCGGACTAGCGGGTCAACCTACAATGAGCAGTTCTTC,CSVEDPPRTSGSTYNEQFF
TRBV28,.,TRBJ1-2,.,TGTGCCAGCAGTGAACAACTACAGGGTTACACCTTC,CASSEQLQGYTF
TRBV29-1,TRBD1,TRBJ2-2,.,TGCAGCGTTGAGATTGGGACAGGGGGCACCGGGGAGCTGTTTTTT,CSVEIGTGGTGELFF
TRBV4-2,TRBD1,TRBJ1-6,few,TGTGCCAGCAGCCAAGAGTCTTGGGAAGGGGGCCAGTTCAATTCACCCCTCCACTTT,CASSQESWEGGQFNSPLHF
TRBV9,TRBD1,TRBJ1-3,few,TGTGCCAGCAGCCCCGGACAGGGGGCGCGAGGAAACACCATATATTTT,CASSPGQGARGNTIYF
TRBV5-5,TRBD2,TRBJ2-3,.,TGTGCCAGCACCAATAGCGGGGGGGCAGATACGCAGTATTTT,CASTNSGGADTQYF
TRBV19,.,TRBJ1-2,.,TGTGCCAGTAGTATTAACAGGATGGTAGGCTATGGCTACACCTTC,CASSINRMVGYGYTF
TRBV11-2,.,TRBJ2-7,.,TGTGCCAGCAGCCGGGGACTTTACGAGCAGTACTTC,CASSRGLYEQYF
TRBV19,TRBD1,TRBJ2-7,.,TGTGCCAGTAGTGACCCGGGACAGGCGAGCTCCTACGAGCAGTACTTC,CASSDPGQASSYEQYF